These 23 T cell receptor beta chains came from one sample sequenced in a study of blood T cell repertoires in COVID-19. The assay was immunoSEQ multiplex PCR, and TCRdb's table has in-frame clones only and misses some. The profile shows 90,000 to 120,000 clones, over 60% of them singletons. The sequencing sample was made of peripheral blood. The receptors derive from a man between 65 and 85 years old with acute or convalescent COVID-19.

The chain combines TRBV10-1 with TRBJ1-6, with D perhaps TRBD1 (5 bases). Germline V gives CDR1 WNHNN, CDR2 SYGVQD (reference sequence). Trimming removed 6 bases from V and 5 bases from J, with 14 bases in between. This CDR3 has 15 amino acids. The CDR3 protein is CASSQGNWDNSPLHF. The CDR3 DNA is TGCGCCAGCAGCCAGGGTAACTGGGATAATTCACCCCTCCACTTT.

The chain's CDR3 is CASSLTTDPRTQYF. The CDR3, as DNA: TGTGCCAGCAGCTTAACGACAGACCCACGGACCCAGTACTTC. The chain recombines TRBV7-9 with TRBJ2-5; D may be TRBD1 (5 bases). Germline lookup yields CDR1 SEHNR and CDR2 FQNEAQ (reference sequence). V lost 2 bases and J 7 bases, leaving 14 bases between the germline ends. The CDR3 runs 14 residues.

The rearrangement links TRBV11-3 to TRBJ2-3; D ambiguous. Deletions cut 4 bases from V and 0 bases from J, with 14 bases between. The V gene's germline CDR1 is SGHNT and CDR2 YENEEA. The CDR3 runs 16 residues. The chain's CDR3 is CASSSLRRISTDTQYF. DNA of the CDR3: TGTGCCAGCAGCTCACTCCGCAGGATAAGCACAGATACGCAGTATTTT.

The V and J genes are TRBV19 and TRBJ1-1, with D perhaps matching TRBD1 (6 bases). There are 14 residues in the CDR3. V shed 4 bases and J shed 2 bases, with 11 bases lying between them. Germline-derived CDR1 and CDR2 are LNHDA and SQIVND (reference sequence). The CDR3 loop reads CASSNRQDNTEAFF. As DNA, the CDR3 is TGTGCCAGTAGTAACCGACAGGACAACACTGAAGCTTTCTTT.

This chain connects TRBV2 to TRBJ1-4; D is possibly TRBD1 (6 bases). The V end was cut by 7 bases, the J end by 8 bases, with 14 bases between. CDR1 is SNHLY, CDR2 FYNNEI, per germline. The CDR3 loop spans 13 amino acids. The CDR3 region has the DNA TGTGCCAGCAAGCGAGGGGGAGGGGAAAAACTGTTTTTT. Its translation: CASKRGGGEKLFF.

The V call is TRBV3-1 (or the pseudogene TRBV3-2), the J call TRBJ2-2; 7 bases agree with TRBD2. The V gene end was trimmed by 6 bases and the J gene end by 5 bases; junction bases not matched to a gene: 9. This CDR3 has 15 amino acids. Germline loops: CDR1 LGHDT, CDR2 YNNKEL (reference sequence). CDR3 in amino acids: CASRNRDYQTGELFF. The CDR3 DNA is TGTGCCAGCAGAAACCGGGACTATCAAACCGGGGAGCTGTTTTTT.

The V call is TRBV6-6, the J call TRBJ1-2; 10 positions agree with TRBD1. This CDR3 is 13 amino acids long. After removal of 5 bases from V and 7 bases from J, the junction contained 4 bases not matched to a gene. Germline CDR1 MNHNY, CDR2 SVGAGI (reference sequence). Here the CDR3 DNA reads TGTGCCAGCAGTAGCCGGGACAGGGGTGGCTACACCTTC. It specifies CASSSRDRGGYTF.

The chain has TRBV5-8 and TRBJ2-3, with D hard to call. This CDR3 contains 12 residues. Trimming cost V 4 bases and J 8 bases, with 11 bases left between them. CDR1 is SGHTS and CDR2 is YDEGEE in the germline V gene. The CDR3 region has the DNA TGTGCCAGCAGCACCACCGCCGGTACGCAGTATTTT. This gives the protein CASSTTAGTQYF.

This clone was detected a few times. The rearrangement links TRBV7-2 to TRBJ2-7, with a tentative D call TRBD2 (6 bases). Germline CDR1 and CDR2: SGHTA and FQGNSA. The CDR3 sequence is 14 residues long. The V gene lost 4 bases and the J gene lost 4 bases, with 14 bases spanning the gap. The CDR3 is CASSSVEGTYEQYF. CDR3 DNA sequence: TGTGCCAGCAGCTCGGTAGAGGGGACTTACGAGCAGTACTTC.

This clone appeared a few times. The CDR3 spells CASSLDMKGYGGVDEQFF. The CDR3 nucleotides are TGTGCCAGCAGCTTAGATATGAAGGGATACGGAGGTGTCGATGAGCAGTTCTTC. This sequence joins TRBV11-2 and TRBJ2-1; possibly TRBD2 for D (5 bases). The CDR3 runs to 18 residues. V was trimmed by 0 bases and J by 8 bases, leaving 23 bases between them. From germline, CDR1 is SGHAT and CDR2 FQNNGV.

The CDR3 DNA reads as TGTGCCAGTAGTATCCCCTCTAGGGAGAGCACAGATACGCAGTATTTT. Translation: CASSIPSRESTDTQYF. V usage is TRBV19 and J usage is TRBJ2-3; possible D gene TRBD2, 5 bases. Trimming took off 3 bases at V and 0 bases at J, with 13 bases between the two ends. The CDR3 contains 16 residues. The germline CDR1 and CDR2 sequences are LNHDA and SQIVND (reference sequence).

For the CDR3, the DNA is TGTGCCAGCAGCTCAGGGGTCCCTGAAGCTTTCTTT. Its translation: CASSSGVPEAFF. The rearrangement joins TRBV25-1 to TRBJ1-1; tentatively, D is TRBD1 (6 bases). Trimming cost V 6 bases and J 6 bases, with 11 bases left between them. Germline CDR1 MGHDK, CDR2 SYGVNS. The CDR3 sequence is 12 residues long.

The rearrangement uses TRBV11-3 and TRBJ2-1, with a tentative D call TRBD2 (5 bases). Germline CDR1 and CDR2: SGHNT and YENEEA. V was cut by 5 bases and J by 8 bases, with 16 bases left in between. The CDR3 contains 14 residues. This CDR3 is CASSGGLGRDEQFF. The DNA for the CDR3 is TGTGCCAGCAGCGGCGGACTTGGTAGGGATGAGCAGTTCTTC.

The CDR3: CASSIAGTPKGYTF. CDR3 DNA: TGTGCCAGTAGTATAGCCGGGACACCGAAGGGCTACACCTTC. The chain carries TRBV19 and TRBJ1-2; D possibly corresponds to TRBD1 (6 bases). Germline CDR1 is LNHDA and CDR2 is SQIVND (reference sequence). The ends were cut back, 1 base at V and 8 bases at J, with 14 bases in the middle. The CDR3 covers 14 residues.

The chain couples TRBV4-3 to TRBJ2-5, with 11 bases aligning to TRBD2. CDR1 and CDR2 from the germline V gene are LGHNA and YSLEER. With 0 bases clipped from V and 5 bases from J, the junction kept 11 bases outside the gene matches. The length of the CDR3 is 18 residues. CDR3 in DNA: TGCGCCAGCAGCCAAGAAGGGCTAGCGGGGGGCTCCGGGGAGACCCAGTACTTC. It translates to CASSQEGLAGGSGETQYF.

This clone has a handful of counts. V gene TRBV7-6 combines with J gene TRBJ1-1; D gene ambiguous. The CDR3 spans 15 residues. V was shortened by 3 bases and J by 1 base, with 12 bases between the two germline ends. CDR1 and CDR2 (germline): SGHVS, FNYEAQ. The CDR3 nucleotides are TGTGCCAGCAGCTTGAGGGTAGAGGGGAACACTGAAGCTTTCTTT. Encoded protein: CASSLRVEGNTEAFF.

The genes are TRBV6-5 and TRBJ2-3; D unresolved. This CDR3 contains 16 residues. The germline CDR1 and CDR2 sequences are MNHEY and SVGAGI. The V end lost 0 bases, the J end lost 0 bases, and 10 bases lay between the germline ends. CDR3 sequence (DNA): TGTGCCAGCAGTTACTCGAGACTTGTTAGCACAGATACGCAGTATTTT. It is translated as CASSYSRLVSTDTQYF.

Here the CDR3 DNA reads TGTGCCAGCAGTGATTCGACAGGGGGAACAGATACGCAGTATTTT. This translates into CASSDSTGGTDTQYF. The chain links TRBV2 to TRBJ2-3, with 9 bases lining up with TRBD1. Germline V gene sequence: CDR1 SNHLY, CDR2 FYNNEI. Trimming cost V 3 bases and J 3 bases; bases outside gene matches: 4. The CDR3 runs 15 residues.

V and J are TRBV5-1 and TRBJ1-2, with TRBD1 as a possible D gene (5 bases). Per germline, CDR1 SGHRS and CDR2 YFSETQ. CDR3 size: 17 residues. Trimming took off 3 bases at V and 5 bases at J, with 23 bases between the two ends. The CDR3 region is CASSSGHGQGSGYGYTF. CDR3 nucleotides: TGCGCCAGCAGCTCTGGGCACGGGCAGGGAAGTGGATATGGCTACACCTTC.

The chain uses TRBV9 and TRBJ2-3; TRBD2 matches at 8 bases. The trim removed 1 base at V and 6 bases at J, leaving 10 bases unmatched. The germline gives CDR1 SGDLS, CDR2 YYNGEE. The CDR3 is 16 amino acids. CDR3 nucleotides: TGTGCCAGCAGCGTATTGGGACTAGGCATATCGGATACGCAGTATTTT. Translated: CASSVLGLGISDTQYF.

The CDR3 region has the DNA TGTGCCAGCAGCGGGACTAGCTGGGATACGCAGTATTTT. This sequence encodes CASSGTSWDTQYF. This rearrangement joins TRBV6-2 or TRBV6-3 to TRBJ2-3, with 9 bases aligning to TRBD2. In germline, CDR1 is MNHEY, CDR2 SVGEGT. This CDR3 region has 13 residues. V lost 6 bases and J lost 6; bases outside the gene matches: 4.

About this clone itself: Distinct nucleotide sequences in the sample also encode this CDR3. The chain couples TRBV6-2 or TRBV6-3 to TRBJ2-3, with 10 bases aligning to TRBD2. CDR1 MNHEY and CDR2 SVGEGT come from the germline V gene. The CDR3 is 18 residues long. Trimming cost V 0 bases and J 2 bases; bases outside gene matches: 8. The CDR3 sequence: CASSYSWLAGAFTDTQYF. CDR3 sequence (DNA): TGTGCCAGCAGTTACTCGTGGCTAGCGGGGGCCTTCACAGATACGCAGTATTTT.

This clone was picked up one time. The rearrangement joins TRBV18 to TRBJ1-3; D uncertain. V was pared by 6 bases and J by 1 base, with 13 bases between. This CDR3 comprises 15 residues. Germline-derived CDR1 and CDR2 are KGHSH and LQKENI. DNA for the CDR3: TGTGCCAGCTCGCCGACACAGAGTTCTGGAAACACCATATATTTT. Translating gives CASSPTQSSGNTIYF.